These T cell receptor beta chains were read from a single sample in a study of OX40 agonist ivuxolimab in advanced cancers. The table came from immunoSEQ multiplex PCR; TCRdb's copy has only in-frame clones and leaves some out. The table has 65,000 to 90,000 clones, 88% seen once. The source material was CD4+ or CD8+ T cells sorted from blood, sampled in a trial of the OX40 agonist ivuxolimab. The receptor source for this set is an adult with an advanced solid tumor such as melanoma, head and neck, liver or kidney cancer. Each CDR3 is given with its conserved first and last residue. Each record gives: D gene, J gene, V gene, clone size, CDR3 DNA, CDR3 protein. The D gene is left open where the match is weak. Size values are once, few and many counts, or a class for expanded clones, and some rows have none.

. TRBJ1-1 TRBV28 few TGTGCCAGCATCAGTGCGGGGGCATGGGCTTTCTTT CASISAGAWAFF
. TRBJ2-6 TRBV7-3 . TGTGCCAGCAGCTTCTTACAGGGTTCGGGGGCCAACGTCCTGACTTTC CASSFLQGSGANVLTF
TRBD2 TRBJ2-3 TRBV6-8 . TGTGCCGGAAGCGGGAGCGGCTCCCCACCCCAGTATTTT CAGSGSGSPPQYF
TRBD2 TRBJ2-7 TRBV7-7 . TGTGCTAGCAGCTTAGGCCTAGGCGGGAGTGGCGAGCAGTACTTC CASSLGLGGSGEQYF
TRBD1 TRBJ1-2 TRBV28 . TGTGCCAGCAGTTTATACAGGGGCTATGGCTACACCTTC CASSLYRGYGYTF
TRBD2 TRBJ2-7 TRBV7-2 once TGTGCCATTTTGGCGGGAGGGCCCTCGGCCTACGAGCAGTACTTC CAILAGGPSAYEQYF
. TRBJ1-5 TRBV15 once TGTGCCACCAGCAGAGATTCTAGCGGCGGGCAGCCCCAGCATTTT CATSRDSSGGQPQHF
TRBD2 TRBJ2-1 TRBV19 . TGTGCCAGTAGTATAGATGACGGTAGCGGGAGGCTCAATGAGCAGTTCTTC CASSIDDGSGRLNEQFF
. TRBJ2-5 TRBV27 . TGTGCCAGCAGTTATTCTTGGGCTGGCACCCAAAGGAACCAAGAGACCCAGTACTTC CASSYSWAGTQRNQETQYF
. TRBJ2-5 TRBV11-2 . TGTGCCAGCAGCTTATGGCCTACAGTAGGCCAAGAGACCCAGTACTTC CASSLWPTVGQETQYF
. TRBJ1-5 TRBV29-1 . TGCAGCGTCGCTGGGTGGAGGGGTGAACAAGTAGACAATCAGCCCCAGCATTTT CSVAGWRGEQVDNQPQHF
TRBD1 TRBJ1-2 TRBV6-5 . TGTGCCAGCAGGGCAGGGGGCTATGGCTATGGCTACACCTTC CASRAGGYGYGYTF
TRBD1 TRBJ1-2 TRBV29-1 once TGCAGCGTCGGGACAGGGTTACTCTATGGCTACACCTTC CSVGTGLLYGYTF
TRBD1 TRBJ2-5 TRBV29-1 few TGCAGCGTTAGGGACAGGGGGTTGGAGACCCAGTACTTC CSVRDRGLETQYF
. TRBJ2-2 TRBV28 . TGTGCCAGCAGTTTAAGAGTAGCGTGGAACACCGGGGAGCTGTTTTTT CASSLRVAWNTGELFF
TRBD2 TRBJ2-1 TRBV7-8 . TGTGCCAGCAGCTTAGGGTTGGAAAGCGGGAGCAAACGGAATGAGCAGTTCTTC CASSLGLESGSKRNEQFF
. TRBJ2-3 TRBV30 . TGTGCCTGGAGTGTCACCCGGACGGTCAGGGCAGATACGCAGTATTTT CAWSVTRTVRADTQYF
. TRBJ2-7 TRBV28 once TGTGCCTCAATGGAGGGATCGTACGAGCAGTACTTC CASMEGSYEQYF
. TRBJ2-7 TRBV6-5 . TGTGCCAGCCTAAGCGACTCCTACGAGCAGTACTTC CASLSDSYEQYF
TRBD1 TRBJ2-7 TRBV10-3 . TGTGCCATCAGCTCGGGACAGGGGTCCGACGAGCAGTACTTC CAISSGQGSDEQYF
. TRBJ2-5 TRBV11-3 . TGTGCCAGCAGCTTAGATCCCACAGGGCTCCAAGAGACCCAGTACTTC CASSLDPTGLQETQYF
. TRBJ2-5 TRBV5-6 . TGTGCCAGCAGCTTGGCCGGGACGGTTCAAGAGACCCAGTACTTC CASSLAGTVQETQYF
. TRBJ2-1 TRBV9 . TGTGCCAGCAGCCCCCGGTCAAGCTCCTACAATGAGCAGTTCTTC CASSPRSSSYNEQFF
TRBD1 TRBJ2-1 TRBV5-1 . TGCGCCAGAGTCGGACAGGGAGGCAATGAGCAGTTCTTC CARVGQGGNEQFF
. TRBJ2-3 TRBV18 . TGTGCCAGCTCATCACAGGGGAGGACAGATACGCAGTATTTT CASSSQGRTDTQYF
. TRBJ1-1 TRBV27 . TGTGCCAGCAGTTTATCGTGGGTGAACACTGAAGCTTTCTTT CASSLSWVNTEAFF
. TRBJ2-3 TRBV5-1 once TGCGCCAGCAGCTTTGATGAGCCAGCCACAGATACGCAGTATTTT CASSFDEPATDTQYF
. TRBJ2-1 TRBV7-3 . TGTGCCAGCAGCTTAAGTGGAGCAACCTACAATGAGCAGTTCTTC CASSLSGATYNEQFF
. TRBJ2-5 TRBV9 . TGTGCCAGCAGCGTAGATGGGGAGACCCAGTACTTC CASSVDGETQYF
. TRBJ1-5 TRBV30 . TGTGCCTGGAGTTTAGGGGGAGATAGCAATCAGCCCCAGCATTTT CAWSLGGDSNQPQHF
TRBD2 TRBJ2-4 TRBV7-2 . TGTGCCAGCAGCCCAAGAGGGCTAGCGGGAGTTCAGTACTTC CASSPRGLAGVQYF
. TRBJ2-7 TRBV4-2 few TGTGCCAGCAGCCAAGATGTGGCTAGCTACGAGCAGTACTTC CASSQDVASYEQYF
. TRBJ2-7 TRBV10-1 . TGCGCCAGCAGACAGGGCCGGATCGAGCAGTACTTC CASRQGRIEQYF
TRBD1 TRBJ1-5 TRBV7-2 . TGTGCCAGCAGTCGGTTACAGGGGGTCAATCAGCCCCAGCATTTT CASSRLQGVNQPQHF
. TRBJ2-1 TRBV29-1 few TGCAGCGTTGATGTCCCAGCTGTGACCTACAATGAGCAGTTCTTC CSVDVPAVTYNEQFF
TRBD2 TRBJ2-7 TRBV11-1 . TGTGCCAGCAGCTTGAGAGCGGGAGGGCGATTAGAGCAGTACTTC CASSLRAGGRLEQYF
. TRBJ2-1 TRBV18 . TGTGCCAGCTCACCATCTACATCAGGGGCTGGGTACAATGAGCAGTTCTTC CASSPSTSGAGYNEQFF